Following are 29 T cell receptor beta chains from one sample sequenced in a study of blood T cells in healthy people across ages. PCR was performed a second time for roughly 7 to 12 cycles using a sample-barcoded 5' primer and a J-beta primer mix. One entry per CDR3 protein, called by TCRdb with MiXCR from the 5' RACE reads. The data show roughly 800,000 distinct CDR3 sequences, around 34% seen once. Sequencing used blood. The receptors were gathered from a man aged 18 to 29 in good health.

The chain is built from TRBV2 and TRBJ1-4; no firm D call. Germline V lookup: CDR1 SNHLY, CDR2 FYNNEI. Deletions cut 4 bases from V and 8 bases from J, with 5 bases between. CDR3 length: 11 amino acids. CDR3 nucleotide sequence: TGTGCCAGCAGTGTTCGCGAAAAACTGTTTTTT. This gives the protein CASSVREKLFF.

V gene TRBV10-3 combines with J gene TRBJ2-2; tentative D call: TRBD2 (5 bases). The CDR3 spans 14 residues. Germline V gives CDR1 ENHRY, CDR2 SYGVKD. Trimming cost V 1 base and J 7 bases, with 10 bases left between them. The CDR3 DNA is TGTGCCATCAGTGAGTTGACTGGAGGCGGGGAGCTGTTTTTT. It specifies CAISELTGGGELFF.

With regard to this clonotype: A single base separates this from a much larger clone, so it may be a read error. The chain carries TRBV6-6 and TRBJ2-5, with no clear D. This CDR3 region has 14 residues. The V gene's germline CDR1 is MNHNY and CDR2 SVGAGI (reference sequence). The ends were cut back, 2 bases at V and 2 bases at J, with 9 bases in the middle. The CDR3 DNA sequence: TGTGCCAGCAGTTACGCGACGTTACAAGAGACCCAGTACTTC. This codes for CASSYATLQETQYF.

This clonotype was found a few times. The genes are TRBV3-1 and TRBJ2-1; TRBD1 might be the D (6 bases). The CDR3 sequence is 20 residues long. Germline assignment: CDR1 LGHDT and CDR2 YNNKEL (reference sequence). V gave up 0 bases and J gave up 0 bases, with 21 bases separating them. As DNA, the CDR3 is TGTGCCAGCAGCCAAGATTTCAAGGTATCGGACAGTTTCTCCTACAATGAGCAGTTCTTC. Translating gives CASSQDFKVSDSFSYNEQFF.

The CDR3 DNA follows: TGTGCCAGCAGCTTAAGACCAGGCTATAAGGGGACCCAGTACTTC. Protein product: CASSLRPGYKGTQYF. The genes are TRBV11-2 and TRBJ2-5; D call uncertain. This CDR3 spans 15 amino acids. Germline-derived CDR1 and CDR2 are SGHAT and FQNNGV. V was trimmed by 2 bases and J by 7 bases, leaving 17 bases between them.

The sample holds many counts of this clonotype. The chain couples TRBV3-1 to TRBJ2-5; no clear D gene. The CDR3 is 16 residues long. The germline CDR1 and CDR2 sequences are LGHDT and YNNKEL (reference sequence). V lost 6 bases, J lost 11 bases, and 28 bases lay in between. CDR3 loop: CASSLFEPKFYNEQYF. The CDR3 nucleotides are TGTGCCAGCAGTCTATTCGAGCCCAAATTCTACAATGAGCAGTACTTC.

The J gene is TRBJ2-1, the V gene TRBV2, with D perhaps matching TRBD1 or TRBD2 (5 bases each). The CDR3 has 14 residues. CDR1 is SNHLY, CDR2 FYNNEI, per germline. Trimming stripped 6 bases from V and 3 bases from J, with 12 bases between. The chain's CDR3 is CASSRDAVYNEQFF. In nucleotides, the CDR3 is TGTGCCAGCAGCCGGGACGCCGTCTACAATGAGCAGTTCTTC.

V and J are TRBV20-1 and TRBJ2-3; D is perhaps TRBD1 or TRBD2 (6 bases each). The CDR3 has 12 amino acids. The V gene lost 3 bases and the J gene lost 4 bases, with 8 bases spanning the gap. Per the germline V gene, CDR1 is DFQATT and CDR2 is SNEGSKA (reference sequence). The CDR3 nucleotides read TGCAGTGCTAGGGAGGGGGCAGATACGCAGTATTTT. This gives the protein CSAREGADTQYF.

The chain employs TRBV7-2 and TRBJ1-2; the D gene is possibly TRBD1 (5 bases). Germline CDR1 reads SGHTA; CDR2 reads FQGNSA. The CDR3 extends over 15 amino acids. V lost 3 bases and J 1 base, leaving 12 bases between the germline ends. The DNA for the CDR3 is TGTGCCAGCAGCTTCCCCAGAGGGGATAACTATGGCTACACCTTC. Translated, it gives CASSFPRGDNYGYTF.

This clonotype turned up a few times. The rearrangement links TRBV5-1 to TRBJ2-5, with D uncertain. CDR3 length: 15 amino acids. The V gene's germline CDR1 is SGHRS and CDR2 YFSETQ. The ends were cut back, 0 bases at V and 2 bases at J, with 11 bases in the middle. The CDR3 coding sequence is TGCGCCAGCAGCTTGGGGGTATCGTCTCAAGAGACCCAGTACTTC. It encodes CASSLGVSSQETQYF.

This clonotype has more than one count but fewer than ten. This chain joins TRBV20-1 and TRBJ2-5, with D possibly being TRBD1 or TRBD2 (5 bases each). The J call is in doubt because the DNA end fits TRBJ2-7 better. In germline, CDR1 is DFQATT, CDR2 SNEGSKA (reference sequence). The CDR3 spans 14 residues. CDR3 amino acids: CSARVGETRDEQYF. The CDR3 coding sequence is TGCAGTGCTAGGGTAGGGGAGACGAGGGACGAGCAGTACTTC.

Regarding this clonotype: Compared with germline, one end of the junction differs, possibly owing to a read error. The DNA for the CDR3 is TGTGCCAGCAGACTTAGCGGGATTGCAGATGCGCAGTATTTT. This sequence encodes CASRLSGIADAQYF. The J gene is TRBJ2-3, the V gene TRBV12-3 or TRBV12-4; 8 bases fit TRBD2. There are 14 residues in the CDR3.

This clonotype has only a few counts. This chain connects TRBV27 to TRBJ2-3; D gene unclear. V shed 0 bases and J shed 6 bases, with 10 bases lying between them. The V gene's germline CDR1 is MNHEY and CDR2 SMNVEV (reference sequence). CDR3 length: 14 amino acids. The CDR3 DNA reads as TGTGCCAGCAGTTTATCCCCAATTGCCGATACGCAGTATTTT. This sequence encodes CASSLSPIADTQYF.

The chain has TRBV27 and TRBJ2-1; 12 bases align to TRBD1. This CDR3 region has 15 residues. Germline CDR1 reads MNHEY; CDR2 reads SMNVEV (reference sequence). With V trimmed by 2 bases and J by 7 bases, 3 bases remained unmatched. CDR3 bases: TGTGCCAGCAGTTTAAGGGACAGGGGGCTTAATGAGCAGTTCTTC. Protein product: CASSLRDRGLNEQFF.

This clonotype was picked up many times. The chain joins TRBV5-1 to TRBJ1-1; D uncertain. Trimming pared 0 bases from V and 4 bases from J, leaving 10 bases between. The CDR3 is 14 amino acids. From germline, CDR1 is SGHRS and CDR2 YFSETQ. CDR3 in DNA: TGCGCCAGCAGCTTGGAGGAGGGCGGCACTGAAGCTTTCTTT. This sequence encodes CASSLEEGGTEAFF.

Of note for this clonotype: This sequence may be a read error, since a much larger clone differs from it by one base. The chain employs TRBV4-2 and TRBJ2-3, with D uncertain. Germline values: CDR1 LGHNA, CDR2 YNFKEQ. The CDR3 sequence is 15 residues long. The CDR3 DNA is TGTGCCGGCAGCCAAGATCGAAGCGGCACAGATACGCAGTATTTT. As protein: CAGSQDRSGTDTQYF.

Only a few counts were recorded for this clonotype. This chain connects TRBV20-1 to TRBJ2-3; 7 bases are a match to TRBD1. The CDR3 is 14 residues long. After removal of 2 bases from V and 3 bases from J, the junction contained 5 bases not matched to a gene. CDR1 is DFQATT and CDR2 is SNEGSKA in the germline V gene (reference sequence). CDR3 in amino acids: CSARPGQSTDTQYF. The CDR3 nucleotides are TGCAGTGCTAGACCGGGACAGTCAACAGATACGCAGTATTTT.

Worth noting for this clonotype: One base away lies a much larger clone, so this may be a sequencing read error. V is TRBV5-1 and J is TRBJ2-3, with D tentatively TRBD2 (5 bases). The CDR3 totals 14 residues. Germline loops: CDR1 SGHRS, CDR2 YFSETQ. The CDR3 region is CVSRPGLPTDTQYF. Here the CDR3 DNA reads TGCGTCAGTCGGCCTGGACTCCCCACAGATACGCAGTATTTT.

The V gene is TRBV20-1, the J gene TRBJ2-1; D remains unclear. The CDR3 covers 12 residues. V was clipped by 4 bases and J by 2 bases, with 6 bases between them. Germline values: CDR1 DFQATT, CDR2 SNEGSKA (reference sequence). The CDR3 loop reads CSAKDPYNEQFF. Written as DNA, the CDR3 is TGCAGTGCTAAAGACCCCTACAATGAGCAGTTCTTC.

The chain is built from TRBV6-5 and TRBJ1-5, with TRBD1 matching over 8 bases. V lost 6 bases and J lost 3; bases outside the gene matches: 4. This CDR3 comprises 14 residues. Germline values: CDR1 MNHEY, CDR2 SVGAGI. The CDR3 bases are TGTGCCAGCAGCCAGACAGGGGTCAATCAGCCCCAGCATTTT. This gives the protein CASSQTGVNQPQHF.

Many counts were recorded for this clonotype. The V gene is TRBV27, the J gene TRBJ2-3, with TRBD2 identical over 8 bases. V dropped 8 bases and J dropped 1; count of bases not matched to a gene: 5. Germline values: CDR1 MNHEY, CDR2 SMNVEV (reference sequence). This CDR3 is 14 amino acids long. CDR3 loop: CASGTRAGTDTQYF. DNA of the CDR3: TGTGCCAGCGGGACTAGAGCCGGCACAGATACGCAGTATTTT.

The sample holds a few counts of this clonotype. A much larger clone sits a single nucleotide away, making a read error possible. CDR3 loop: CAIGQSADTQYF. CDR3 DNA sequence: TGTGCCATCGGCCAAAGCGCAGATACGCAGTATTTT. The chain employs TRBV10-3 and TRBJ2-3; D is ambiguous. The length of the CDR3 is 12 residues. CDR1 ENHRY and CDR2 SYGVKD come from the germline V gene. The V end lost 8 bases, the J end lost 4 bases, and 10 bases lay between the germline ends.

This clonotype turned up a few times. V usage is TRBV20-1 and J usage is TRBJ1-6, with D unclear. Per the germline V gene, CDR1 is DFQATT and CDR2 is SNEGSKA (reference sequence). The CDR3 has 16 residues. The V and J ends lost 2 bases and 6 bases respectively, with 17 bases between them. CDR3 nucleotides: TGCAGTGCTAGACCCGAGACGAAGGGTTTTAATTCACCCCTCCACTTT. Protein product: CSARPETKGFNSPLHF.

This clonotype was counted at least ten times. This sequence joins TRBV12-3 or TRBV12-4 and TRBJ1-2; D gene unclear. The CDR3 consists of 13 residues. Deletions cut 8 bases from V and 4 bases from J, with 14 bases between. The CDR3 region has the DNA TGTGCCAGCGCCTCCGACAATCCCTATGGCTACACCTTC. This translates into CASASDNPYGYTF.

This clonotype has a count of ten or more. This chain uses TRBV29-1 with TRBJ2-5, with 8 bases that match TRBD2. Germline-derived CDR1 and CDR2 are SQVTM and ANQGSEA. This CDR3 contains 12 residues. J was trimmed by 6 bases and V by 8 bases; bases with no gene match: 8. CDR3 sequence reads: CSLDAGGQTQYF. DNA for the CDR3: TGCAGCCTCGACGCGGGGGGACAGACCCAGTACTTC.

The gene calls are TRBV4-1 and TRBJ2-1; the D gene is possibly TRBD2 (5 bases). Trimming shortened V by 2 bases and J by 1 base, and 12 bases separated the two germline ends. Germline CDR1 and CDR2: MGHRA and YSYEKL. The CDR3 runs to 16 residues. The DNA for the CDR3 is TGCGCCAGCAGCCAACGGGCCCCGGGGTCCTACAATGAGCAGTTCTTC. This sequence encodes CASSQRAPGSYNEQFF.

This clonotype was picked up a small number of times. The V gene is TRBV20-1, the J gene TRBJ2-1, with D maybe TRBD1 (6 bases). Trimming left V 0 bases short and J 2 bases short, with 23 bases between. This CDR3 is built from 19 residues. The V gene's germline CDR1 is DFQATT and CDR2 SNEGSKA (reference sequence). The CDR3 loop reads CSARDSGLRGRRTYNEQFF. The CDR3 DNA sequence: TGCAGTGCTAGAGATTCGGGATTAAGGGGGAGAAGAACCTACAATGAGCAGTTCTTC.

This clonotype occurred many times. CDR3 protein: CSVEDWGVQETQYF. CDR3 nucleotide sequence: TGCAGCGTTGAAGATTGGGGGGTCCAAGAGACCCAGTACTTC. The J gene is TRBJ2-5, the V gene TRBV29-1, with D possibly matching TRBD2 (6 bases). The germline gives CDR1 SQVTM, CDR2 ANQGSEA. The CDR3 loop spans 14 amino acids. V dropped 0 bases and J dropped 1 base, with 9 bases sitting between them.

This clonotype was detected only a few times. This sequence joins TRBV7-3 and TRBJ1-2; D may be TRBD1 (6 bases). Per the germline V gene, CDR1 is SGHTA and CDR2 is FQGTGA. This CDR3 is 17 amino acids long. V was pared by 2 bases and J by 3 bases, with 19 bases between. The CDR3 nucleotides read TGTGCCAGCAGCTTACCTCCACAGAGGGGGGACCACTATGGCTACACCTTC. Residues: CASSLPPQRGDHYGYTF.